This TCR beta chain stems from a study of control samples from healthy donors and cancer patients. This CDR3 has 15 residues. V dropped 6 bases and J dropped 5 bases, with 20 bases sitting between them. Germline lookup yields CDR1 MNHEY and CDR2 SVGAGI. This table comes from immunoSEQ multiplex PCR, and its TCRdb copy is limited to in-frame clones, with some not included. The table records roughly 450,000 clones, approximately 90% of them present only once. The material sequenced was PBMCs. The chain carries TRBV6-5 and TRBJ2-7; D remains ambiguous. The TCR comes from a man aged 40-50 years with head and neck cancer. CDR3 coding DNA: TGTGCCAGCAGATTGGGATTAAGGTTTTTCGACGAGCAGTACTTC. It translates to CASRLGLRFFDEQYF.